Following are 12 T cell receptor beta chains from one sample sequenced in a study of early T cells in non-severe SARS-CoV-2 infection. TCRdb redid the calling of the 5' RACE reads with MiXCR, one entry per CDR3 protein. The sample holds some 59,000 distinct CDR3 sequences, about a tenth seen once. Input material: whole blood. The receptor set was obtained from an adult who was a healthcare worker with PCR-confirmed SARS-CoV-2 infection or an uninfected control (not recorded which).

This clonotype qualifies as medium-sized. The genes are TRBV6-6 and TRBJ1-1; weak D call: TRBD1 (5 bases). Trimming pared 2 bases from V and 12 bases from J, leaving 22 bases between. Germline-derived CDR1 and CDR2 are MNHNY and SVGAGI (reference sequence). This CDR3 spans 15 amino acids. The CDR3 here is CASSYTSQVLSTTFF. CDR3 coding DNA: TGTGCCAGCAGTTACACCTCACAGGTCTTGAGTACAACTTTCTTT.

V is TRBV6-2 or TRBV6-3 and J is TRBJ2-6; no clear D gene. With 5 bases removed from V and 1 base from J, the gap between germline ends came to 15 bases. Per germline, CDR1 MNHEY and CDR2 SVGEGT. The CDR3 runs 17 residues. DNA for the CDR3: TGTGCCAGCAGTCCCACGACATTTTTATCTGGGGCCAACGTCCTGACTTTC. It yields the protein CASSPTTFLSGANVLTF.

This clonotype occurred a few times. V is TRBV25-1 and J is TRBJ1-2, with TRBD1 as a possible D gene (5 bases). This CDR3 has 12 residues. Trimming pared 10 bases from V and 7 bases from J, leaving 16 bases between. In germline, CDR1 is MGHDK, CDR2 SYGVNS. CDR3: CATLAQGVGYTF. The CDR3 bases are TGTGCCACCTTAGCGCAGGGCGTTGGCTACACCTTC.

Concerning this clonotype itself: A clone one base away is much larger, so this may be a read error. The chain employs TRBV7-9 and TRBJ1-1, with D uncertain. The germline CDR1 and CDR2 sequences are SEHNR and FQNEAQ (reference sequence). The CDR3 spans 14 residues. CDR3 coding DNA: TGTGCCAGCAGCTTAAGCCCCGTGGGCACTAAAGCTTTCTTT. The encoded protein is CASSLSPVGTKAFF. Full variable domain (missing parts from reference TRBV7-9 and TRBJ1-1): DTGVSQNPRHKITKRGQNVTFRCDPISEHNRLYWYRQTLGQGPEFLTYFQNEAQLEKSRLLSDRFSAERPKGSFSTLEIQRTEQGDSAMYLCASSLSPVGTKAFFGQGTRLTVV.

CDR3 sequence (DNA): TGTGCCAGCAGCTTTGGGGGGCCGAGCACAGATACGCAGTATTTT. This sequence encodes CASSFGGPSTDTQYF. V and J are TRBV11-2 and TRBJ2-3; tentatively, D is TRBD1 or TRBD2 (6 bases each). The ends were cut back, 3 bases at V and 0 bases at J, with 10 bases in the middle. Germline V CDR1 and CDR2: SGHAT, FQNNGV. This CDR3 has 15 amino acids.

CDR3 amino acids: CASTRVTYNEQFF. The CDR3 DNA reads as TGTGCCAGCACGCGGGTGACCTACAATGAGCAGTTCTTC. This sequence joins TRBV11-2 and TRBJ2-1, with a weak D call TRBD2 (5 bases). V gave up 7 bases and J gave up 2 bases, with 9 bases separating them. Germline assignment: CDR1 SGHAT and CDR2 FQNNGV. The CDR3 is 13 amino acids. The entire variable domain, with the rest obtained from reference TRBV11-2 and TRBJ2-1, is as follows: EAGVAQSPRYKIIEKRQSVAFWCNPISGHATLYWYQQILGQGPKLLIQFQNNGVVDDSQLPKDRFSAERLKGVDSTLKIQPAKLEDSAVYLCASTRVTYNEQFFGPGTRLTVL.

This clonotype was picked up many times. V is TRBV7-9 and J is TRBJ2-3; the match to TRBD2 covers 12 bases. The CDR3 contains 16 residues. The trim removed 5 bases at V and 2 bases at J, leaving 5 bases unmatched. Germline loops: CDR1 SEHNR, CDR2 FQNEAQ (reference sequence). As DNA, the CDR3 is TGTGCCAGCAGCCCATGGACTAGCGGGACCACAGATACGCAGTATTTT. Protein sequence: CASSPWTSGTTDTQYF.

The CDR3: CASSLTGNTDTQYF. The CDR3, as DNA: TGTGCCAGCAGCTTAACGGGGAACACAGATACGCAGTATTTT. The J gene is TRBJ2-3, the V gene TRBV7-9; TRBD2 is a possible D gene (5 bases). V was trimmed by 2 bases and J by 2 bases, leaving 8 bases between them. The CDR3 totals 14 residues. Germline loops: CDR1 SEHNR, CDR2 FQNEAQ (reference sequence).

This clonotype was counted many times. The limits of the CDR3 on the DNA are not certain, so only TCRdb's listed CDR3 is given. V usage is TRBV7-9 and J usage is TRBJ2-3; the table's TRBD1 call for D was not verified on the DNA. Germline lookup yields CDR1 SEHNR and CDR2 FQNEAQ (reference sequence). With termini counted, the CDR3 has 15 amino acids. CDR3 region: CASSPTFGATDTQYF.

This clonotype appeared a few times. This sequence joins TRBV12-5 and TRBJ1-1; D gene unclear. The CDR3 spans 13 residues. V dropped 5 bases and J dropped 5 bases, with 12 bases sitting between them. Per germline, CDR1 LGHNT and CDR2 FRNRAP. The CDR3 bases are TGTGCTAGTGGTGGCGCCGCTGGGACTGAAGCTTTCTTT. It specifies CASGGAAGTEAFF.

This CDR3 reads CASSATSGGPYNEQFF. The CDR3 nucleotides are TGTGCCAGCAGCGCGACTAGCGGGGGACCTTACAATGAGCAGTTCTTC. V is TRBV9 and J is TRBJ2-1; 12 bases are shared with TRBD2. The CDR3 has 16 amino acids. The germline V gene has CDR1 SGDLS and CDR2 YYNGEE. J was trimmed by 4 bases and V by 3 bases; bases with no gene match: 5.

This clonotype was seen many times. This chain uses TRBV24-1 with TRBJ2-3, with D possibly being TRBD2 (6 bases). Germline CDR1 reads KGHDR; CDR2 reads SFDVKD. The CDR3 extends over 15 amino acids. V was cut by 3 bases and J by 2 bases, with 11 bases left in between. The CDR3 sequence: CATSDSSGNTDTQYF. CDR3 nucleotide sequence: TGTGCCACCAGTGATAGTAGCGGAAACACAGATACGCAGTATTTT.